The TCR beta chain described here comes from a study of immune cell composition in non-small cell lung cancer (dated by TCRdb to about 2017). As for the study more broadly: Histologic subtype was assigned using H&E plus p63, CK5, Napsin A and TTF-1 immunohistochemistry, mainly lung adenocarcinoma or squamous cell carcinoma. The subtype comparisons left out several tumour specimens with TCR-beta data because those specimens were rare histological subtypes. Using Adaptive Biotechnologies, the researchers ran TCR-beta sequencing on some 34 paired NSCLC tumour and non-adjacent lung specimens, along with just over 25 tumour-only specimens. Supplementary cohort #1, approximately 9 lung adenocarcinoma cases, had paired tumour/lung TCR-beta sequencing and TIL populations generated to assess tumour reactivity. Results and caveats for the whole study, not just this receptor: In about 11 adenocarcinoma cases, maximal tumour-associated clone frequency correlated strongly with TIL tumour reactivity, whereas overall clonality did not. The reactivity cohort included only 10 or so cases, and whether tumour-reactive clones share sequences with the dominant in vivo tumour-associated clones was not shown. No significant correlation was found between smoking pack-years and tumour TCR-beta clonality. Significantly higher Top 10 clone scores and productive clonality were observed in lung squamous cell carcinoma than in lung adenocarcinoma tumours. Tumour-associated clones >0.5% were found in nearly half of NSCLC cases, namely in roughly 30% of adenocarcinomas versus less than 85% of squamous carcinomas.

A two-step multiplex PCR was used to amplify TCR-beta CDR3 regions from genomic DNA, and Illumina-compatible adaptors were added in the second step. TCR-beta immunosequencing was performed on an Illumina platform as a commercial immunoSEQ service. The paper's processing steps were these. Repertoires were described by productive clonality and by Top 10 Clones, which is the percentage of T-cell templates coming from the ten most frequent sequences. Productive clonality had a range of 0 to 1, where 1 means a monoclonal population. Sequences comprising at least 0.1% of tumour T-cell templates but absent from matched non-adjacent lung were defined as tumour-associated clones and were identified via log10 scatter plots. Student's t-tests were used for two-group comparisons, ANOVA for comparisons across stages, and linear regression for relationships, with analyses done in GraphPad Prism7 and R. The table comes from immuneACCESS by way of TCRdb, which keeps in-frame sequences with V and J called. Part of the clones is missing from these tables; in studies checked, under half for an unresolved V gene and the rest for unknown reasons. V, J and clone size were drawn from that table, and D and trimming were deduced from the DNA. The sample includes a few thousand clones, with around 85% observed a single time. The ten most abundant clones make up 7% to 8.5% of the sample.

Based on the germline V gene, the CDR1 and CDR2 sequences are SGHAT and FQNNGV. The CDR3 starts with the cysteine, ends with the phenylalanine, and has 16 residues. The entry retains the CDR3 DNA only, 48 bases that are in frame from base 1. V lost 5 bases and J lost 1 base, and the count of bases not matched to a germline gene is 6. A note on this clone: The antigen it recognizes is unknown. Base qualities were left out, and no much larger clone turns up one base away.

From frozen aliquots of unsorted single-cell suspensions, genomic DNA was isolated using the QIAamp DNA kit. The tumour samples consisted of non-small cell lung cancer tissue that had been surgically resected. Tissues arrived within 2 hours after resection and were immediately processed into single-cell suspensions. Tissue was mechanically dissociated and enzymatically digested with DNase I, collagenase I and hyaluronidase for 25 to 35 minutes at 37 °C, then filtered and RBC-lysed. The TCR was taken from a human donor with non-small cell lung cancer. Sequencing input: lung tumor tissue. The rearrangement joined TRBV11-2 to TRBJ1-1, with 11 bases aligning to TRBD1. The CDR3 region: CASSAGQGETNTEAFF. In nucleotides, the sequence is TGTGCCAGCAGCGCGGGACAGGGGGAGACGAACACTGAAGCTTTCTTT.